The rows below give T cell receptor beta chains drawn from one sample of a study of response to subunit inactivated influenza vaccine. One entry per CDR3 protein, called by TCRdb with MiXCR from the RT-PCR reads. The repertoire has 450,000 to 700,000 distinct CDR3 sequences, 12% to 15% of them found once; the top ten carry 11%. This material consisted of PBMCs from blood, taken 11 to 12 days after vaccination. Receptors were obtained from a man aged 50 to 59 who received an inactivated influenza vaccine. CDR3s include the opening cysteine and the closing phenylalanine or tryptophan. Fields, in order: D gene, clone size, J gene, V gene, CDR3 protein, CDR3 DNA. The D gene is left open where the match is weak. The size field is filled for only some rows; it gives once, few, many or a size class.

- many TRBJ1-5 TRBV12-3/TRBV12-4 CASTHRGDTGGPQHF TGTGCCAGCACACACCGCGGGGACACTGGCGGGCCCCAGCATTTT
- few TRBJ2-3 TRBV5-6 CASSKGPNTDTQYF TGTGCCAGCAGCAAGGGCCCCAACACAGATACGCAGTATTTT
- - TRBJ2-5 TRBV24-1 CAAGGQGNLETQYF TGTGCCGCCGGCGGGCAGGGGAATTTGGAGACCCAGTACTTC
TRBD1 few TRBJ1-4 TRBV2 CASGDRDFPTNEKLFF TGTGCCAGCGGGGACAGGGACTTTCCAACTAATGAAAAACTGTTTTTT
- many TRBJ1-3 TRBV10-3 CAISRVGPGSGNTIYF TGTGCCATCAGCAGAGTTGGACCAGGCTCTGGAAACACCATATATTTT
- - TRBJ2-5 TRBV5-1 CASSAGQLRRETQYF TGCGCCAGCAGCGCGGGACAGTTACGAAGGGAGACCCAGTACTTC
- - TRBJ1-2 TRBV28 CASSFNPLRVYGYTF TGTGCCAGCAGTTTTAACCCCCTGAGGGTCTATGGCTACACCTTC
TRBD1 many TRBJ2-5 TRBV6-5 CASSSPYRGYQETQYF TGTGCCAGCAGTTCCCCCTACAGGGGGTACCAAGAGACCCAGTACTTC
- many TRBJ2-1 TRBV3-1 CASSQAGRVNEQFF TGTGCCAGCAGCCAAGCCGGCAGGGTCAATGAGCAGTTCTTC
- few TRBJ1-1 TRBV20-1 CSAREGGTEAFF TGCAGTGCTAGGGAGGGAGGCACTGAAGCTTTCTTT
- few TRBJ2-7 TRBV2 CASSVGNYEQYF TGTGCCAGCAGTGTGGGAAACTACGAGCAGTACTTC
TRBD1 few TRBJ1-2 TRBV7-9 CASRRDSEYGYTF TGTGCCAGCAGGAGGGACAGCGAATATGGCTACACCTTC
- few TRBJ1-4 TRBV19 CASSSLTLWEKLFF TGTGCCAGTTCCTCACTCACCTTGTGGGAAAAACTGTTTTTT
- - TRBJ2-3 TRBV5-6 CASSPGPGALDTQYF TGTGCCAGCAGCCCCGGACCGGGGGCGTTAGATACGCAGTATTTT
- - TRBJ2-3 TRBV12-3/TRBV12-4 CASSLRVRDTQYF TGTGCCAGCAGTTTGAGGGTTCGCGATACGCAGTATTTT
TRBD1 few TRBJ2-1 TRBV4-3 CASSQVLPGQGLGNEQFF TGCGCCAGCAGCCAAGTATTACCGGGACAGGGATTAGGGAATGAGCAGTTCTTC
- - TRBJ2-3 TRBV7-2 CASSLVVSGDVSDTQYF TGTGCCAGCAGCTTAGTAGTTAGCGGAGACGTTTCAGATACGCAGTATTTT
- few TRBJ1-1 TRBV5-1 CASSLSIGTTEAFF TGCGCCAGCAGCTTATCAATAGGGACCACTGAAGCTTTCTTT
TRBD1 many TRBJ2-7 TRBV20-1 CSARDAGTGANEQYF TGCAGTGCTAGAGATGCCGGGACAGGGGCTAACGAGCAGTACTTC
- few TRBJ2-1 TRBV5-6 CASRGGTFLNEQFF TGTGCCAGTCGAGGGGGGACCTTTCTCAATGAGCAGTTCTTC
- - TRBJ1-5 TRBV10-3 CATRTDGNSNQPQHF TGTGCCACCCGGACCGACGGGAATAGCAATCAGCCCCAGCATTTT
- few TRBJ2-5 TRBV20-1 CSAPRRVVGEWGETQYF TGCAGTGCTCCCCGTAGGGTAGTTGGGGAATGGGGGGAGACCCAGTACTTC
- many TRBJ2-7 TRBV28 CASSSAGTFYEQYF TGTGCCAGCAGTTCGGCGGGGACCTTCTACGAGCAGTACTTC
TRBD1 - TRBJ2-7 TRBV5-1 CASSPPGTGFYEQYF TGCGCCAGCAGCCCCCCCGGGACAGGGTTCTACGAGCAGTACTTC
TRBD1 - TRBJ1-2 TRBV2 CASSGDRVLGYTF TGTGCCAGCAGCGGGGACAGGGTTCTTGGCTACACCTTC
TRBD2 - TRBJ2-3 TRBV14 CASSRGLATDTQYF TGTGCCAGCAGCCGCGGACTAGCCACAGATACGCAGTATTTT
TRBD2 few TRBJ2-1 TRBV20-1 CSASGTSGRARNEQFF TGCAGTGCAAGCGGGACTAGCGGGAGGGCCCGCAATGAGCAGTTCTTC
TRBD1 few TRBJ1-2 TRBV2 CASSFMTGGYGYTF TGTGCCAGCAGTTTTATGACAGGGGGCTATGGCTACACCTTC
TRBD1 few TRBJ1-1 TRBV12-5 CASGLGTGGTEAFF TGTGCTAGTGGTTTGGGGACAGGGGGAACTGAAGCTTTCTTT
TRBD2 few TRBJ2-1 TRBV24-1 CATSGQTSGRIYNEQFF TGTGCCACCAGTGGTCAAACTAGCGGGAGGATATACAATGAGCAGTTCTTC
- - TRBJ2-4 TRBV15 CATSTDSKNIQYF TGTGCCACCAGCACTGACAGCAAAAACATTCAGTACTTC
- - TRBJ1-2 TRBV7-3 CASSLGSGFGYTF TGTGCCAGCAGCTTAGGGTCGGGGTTTGGCTACACCTTC
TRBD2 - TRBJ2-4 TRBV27 CASRRWASGGKNIQYF TGTGCCAGCAGGAGGTGGGCGAGCGGGGGAAAAAACATTCAGTACTTC
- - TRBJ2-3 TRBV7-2 CASSPSGGGITDTQYF TGTGCCAGCAGCCCGAGCGGTGGGGGGATCACAGATACGCAGTATTTT